This T cell receptor (beta chain) is from a study of blood T cell repertoires in COVID-19. Turning to the study itself: COVID-19 samples, acute and convalescent, were from the United States, Italy and Spain. From T cells, B-cell-depleted T cells, or PBMCs came the material, which was cDNA or gDNA.

Per the authors' pipeline: It was from reference gene primer amplification that nucleated cell counts were estimated. Profiled with immunoSEQ multiplex PCR; TCRdb holds only in-frame clones, not every one. V, J and clone size are taken as reported in that table, and D and trimming were inferred from the DNA itself. The sample contains about 180,000 clones, around 87% of which appear only once. In Seattle, patients joined the study during active infection and were tracked longitudinally. V lost 3 bases and J lost 1, with 13 bases in between. Germline V gene data show CDR1 as SGHDT and CDR2 as YYEEEE. This CDR3 is 16 amino acids long.

V usage is TRBV5-6 and J usage is TRBJ2-2, with a weak D call TRBD2 (6 bases). Material: peripheral blood. The source is a woman in her seventies with COVID-19, enrolled during active disease. The CDR3 DNA sequence: TGTGCCAGCAGCTACCGGGGTAGCGGGAACACCGGGGAGCTGTTTTTT. The encoded protein is CASSYRGSGNTGELFF.